This T cell receptor (beta chain) was recorded in a study of blood T cell repertoires in COVID-19. About the study: From the United States, Italy and Spain came samples of acute and convalescent COVID-19. Sample material is recorded as cDNA or gDNA derived from T cells, B-cell-depleted T cells, or PBMCs.

Study processing details: Estimated nucleated cell counts came from reference gene primer amplification. Profiled with immunoSEQ multiplex PCR; TCRdb holds only in-frame clones, not every one. V, J and clone size reflect that table, while D and trimming were determined from the DNA. The table includes about 190,000 clones, 70% to 90% detected once. This receptor was identified in a woman between 40 and 55 years old who had recovered from COVID-19. Sequencing input: peripheral blood.

As DNA, the CDR3 is TGTGCCAGTAGTACCCCCCCGACAGGGGCCTGGGGAGGCTACACCTTC. It is translated as CASSTPPTGAWGGYTF. The V call is TRBV19, the J call TRBJ1-2; TRBD1 aligns across 8 bases. The V segment lost 4 bases and the J segment 8 bases; nucleotides outside the gene matches: 15. CDR1 is LNHDA, CDR2 SQIVND, per germline (reference sequence). The CDR3 is 16 amino acids. The complete variable domain, with remaining parts taken from reference TRBV19 and TRBJ1-2, reads DGGITQSPKYLFRKEGQNVTLSCEQNLNHDAMYWYRQDPGQGLRLIYYSQIVNDFQKGDIAEGYSVSREKKESFPLTVTSAQKNPTAFYLCASSTPPTGAWGGYTFGSGTRLTVV.